The rows below give T cell receptor beta chains drawn from one sample of a study of Graves' ophthalmopathy and Graves' hyperthyroidism. TCRdb redid the calling of the multiplex PCR reads with MiXCR, one entry per CDR3 protein. Of fewer than 250,000 distinct CDR3 sequences listed, just under 30% are singletons. Input material: peripheral blood. The receptors were gathered from a man between 50 and 59 years old with Graves' ophthalmopathy. Both conserved end residues are part of each CDR3. Fields, in order: clone size, D gene, J gene, V gene, CDR3 length, CDR3 DNA, CDR3 protein. The D gene is left open where the match is weak. Where a row states a size, it is once, few, many or the class of an expanded clone; other rows omit it.

many	NA	TRBJ2-2	TRBV2	14	TGTGCCGGATCTACAGGGTTAGGGACCGGGGAGCTGTTTTTT	CAGSTGLGTGELFF
many	TRBD2	TRBJ2-2	TRBV28	16	TGTGCCAGCATCGGGGTCAGGACTAGCGGGAGCGGGGAGCTGTTTTTT	CASIGVRTSGSGELFF
many	NA	TRBJ2-7	TRBV5-6	13	TGTGCCAGCAGCCACTTAAACTGGAACGAGCAGTACTTC	CASSHLNWNEQYF
many	NA	TRBJ2-7	TRBV7-2	14	TGTGCCAGCAGCTCTCCGGAGTTCTCCTACGAGCAGTACTTC	CASSSPEFSYEQYF
many	NA	TRBJ2-7	TRBV20-1	13	TGCAGTGCTAGAGATGTTCAGTGGGGCGAGCAGTACTTC	CSARDVQWGEQYF
NA	NA	TRBJ1-1	TRBV28	15	TGTGCCAGCAGTCAAGTGGGAGGGGCCGACACTGAAGCTTTCTTT	CASSQVGGADTEAFF
many	NA	TRBJ2-4	TRBV12-3/TRBV12-4	16	TGTGCCAGCAGCCCAGGGGAAAGGCTAGCCAAAAACATTCAGTACTTC	CASSPGERLAKNIQYF
many	TRBD1	TRBJ2-7	TRBV5-1	16	TGCGCCAGCAGCTTGAACACAGGGGTAAACCCCTACGAGCAGTACTTC	CASSLNTGVNPYEQYF
many	NA	TRBJ1-5	TRBV6-5	11	TGTGCCAGCGGGGACCATCAGCCCCAGCATTTT	CASGDHQPQHF
many	TRBD1	TRBJ2-7	TRBV5-6	13	TGTGCCAGCAGCCAGGGACAGCTTTACGAGCAGTACTTC	CASSQGQLYEQYF
NA	NA	TRBJ2-7	TRBV20-1	13	TGCAGTGCTAGAGATCTTCGGGCCTACGAGCAGTACTTC	CSARDLRAYEQYF
NA	NA	TRBJ2-2	TRBV5-4	16	TGTGCCAGCAGCTTGGGTGGGGGGCGTAGGACCGGGGAGCTGTTTTTT	CASSLGGGRRTGELFF
few	TRBD2	TRBJ2-5	TRBV6-5	17	TGTGCCAGCAGTTCCCCCAGGGAGCGGGAGCGCCAAGAGACCCAGTACTTC	CASSSPRERERQETQYF
many	NA	TRBJ2-7	TRBV27	14	TGTGCCAGCAGTTTATTGGTGGGGGCCTACGAGCAGTACTTC	CASSLLVGAYEQYF
NA	NA	TRBJ2-7	TRBV6-2/TRBV6-3	15	TGTGCCAGCAGTTACGGTATAGAGGTGGCAAACGAGCAGTACTTC	CASSYGIEVANEQYF
NA	TRBD1	TRBJ1-5	TRBV6-2/TRBV6-3	16	TGTGCCAGCCGAACCTACAGGGGCGCGGGCAATCAGCCCCAGCATTTT	CASRTYRGAGNQPQHF
many	TRBD2	TRBJ2-7	TRBV20-1	15	TGCAGTGCTAGAGGGGTAGCGGGGAGCTCCTACGAGCAGTACTTC	CSARGVAGSSYEQYF
many	TRBD1	TRBJ2-7	TRBV27	14	TGTGCCAGCACTTCGGGACAGGGGTTGGGGGAGCAGTACTTC	CASTSGQGLGEQYF
NA	TRBD1	TRBJ2-5	TRBV12-3/TRBV12-4	16	TGTGCCAGCAGTTTTATGCGGACAGGGCGCCAAGAGACCCAGTACTTC	CASSFMRTGRQETQYF
many	TRBD2	TRBJ2-7	TRBV20-1	16	TGCAGTGCCAGAGGACTAGCGGGATGGTACTCCTACGAGCAGTACTTC	CSARGLAGWYSYEQYF
many	NA	TRBJ2-7	TRBV7-2	13	TGTGCCAGCAGCGTCTTTACCCTAACGGAGCAGTACTTC	CASSVFTLTEQYF
many	NA	TRBJ2-5	TRBV9	15	TGTGCCAGCAGCGGAGGGGCTGCGGGCCAAGAGACCCAGTACTTC	CASSGGAAGQETQYF
many	NA	TRBJ1-5	TRBV3-1	14	TGTGCCAGCAGCCAGGACAGTAGCAATCAGCCCCAGCATTTT	CASSQDSSNQPQHF
many	NA	TRBJ2-7	TRBV7-2	13	TGTGCCAGCAGCTTAAGCAGGGGTTGGGAGCAGTACTTC	CASSLSRGWEQYF
NA	TRBD1	TRBJ1-1	TRBV4-1	12	TGCGCCAGCAGCCTAGACAGGGAGGGAGCTTTCTTT	CASSLDREGAFF
many	NA	TRBJ2-7	TRBV19	14	TGTGCCAGTAGTTACAGGGATCCCATGGGAGAGCAGTACTTC	CASSYRDPMGEQYF
NA	NA	TRBJ2-7	TRBV6-1	13	TGTGCCAGCAGACTTGGACAGCCTCTCGAGCAGTACTTC	CASRLGQPLEQYF
NA	NA	TRBJ1-5	TRBV30	15	TGTGCCTGGGCAATCCACGGGAGGGGCAATCAGCCCCAGCATTTT	CAWAIHGRGNQPQHF
many	NA	TRBJ2-7	TRBV28	14	TGTGCCAGCAGTTTGGGACAGGTGGAGCGGGGGCAGTACTTC	CASSLGQVERGQYF
many	NA	TRBJ1-2	TRBV12-3/TRBV12-4	12	TGTGCCAGCAGTCCCGCGTGGTATGGCTACACCTTC	CASSPAWYGYTF
NA	TRBD1	TRBJ1-2	TRBV29-1	12	TGCAGCGTGGGACAGGGGGACTATGGCTACACCTTC	CSVGQGDYGYTF
NA	NA	TRBJ2-7	TRBV29-1	12	TGCAGCGTAGGGACGGTAGGATACGAGCAGTACTTC	CSVGTVGYEQYF
many	NA	TRBJ2-7	TRBV10-3	13	TGTGCCAGCTGCACCGAGTATACCTACGAGCAGTACTTC	CASCTEYTYEQYF
many	TRBD2	TRBJ2-5	TRBV19	12	TGTGCCACGGGAGGCTTCCAAGAGACCCAGTACTTC	CATGGFQETQYF
NA	TRBD1	TRBJ2-7	TRBV10-3	14	TGTGCCATCGGTCGGGACAGGGGGCAGGGCGAGCAGTACTTC	CAIGRDRGQGEQYF
many	NA	TRBJ1-2	TRBV6-2/TRBV6-3	15	TGTGCCAGCAGTTACTTTCGGGGCGTTAACTATGGCTACACCTTC	CASSYFRGVNYGYTF
many	NA	TRBJ1-2	TRBV12-3/TRBV12-4	13	TGTGCCAGCAGACCACAGGGACCCTATGGCTACACCTTC	CASRPQGPYGYTF
many	TRBD2	TRBJ2-5	TRBV10-3	14	TGTGCCACCAGGGATCCGGGAGCGGGGGAGACCCAGTACTTC	CATRDPGAGETQYF
many	NA	TRBJ1-1	TRBV29-1	12	TGCAGCGTTGATGAGGGTGGTACTGAAGCTTTCTTT	CSVDEGGTEAFF
many	NA	TRBJ2-7	TRBV5-1	13	TGCGCCAGCAGCTTGGCCTACAGGGACGAGCAGTACTTC	CASSLAYRDEQYF
many	NA	TRBJ2-2	TRBV28	12	TGTGCCAGCAGTTTCCACACCGGGGAGCTGTTTTTT	CASSFHTGELFF
many	NA	TRBJ1-1	TRBV9	14	TGTGCCAGCAGCGTAGCGGACAGTTTTTTTGGAGCTTTCTTT	CASSVADSFFGAFF
many	TRBD1	TRBJ2-7	TRBV12-3/TRBV12-4	14	TGTGCCAGCAGTTACCGGGACAGGTCCTACGAGCAGTACTTC	CASSYRDRSYEQYF
many	TRBD2	TRBJ2-2	TRBV24-1	18	TGTGCCACCAGTGACCCGACTAGCGCGACTCCTCGCACCGGGGAGCTGTTTTTT	CATSDPTSATPRTGELFF
many	TRBD1	TRBJ2-5	TRBV12-3/TRBV12-4	15	TGTGCCAGCAGCTCCGGGACAGGGGACGGAGAGACCCAGTACTTC	CASSSGTGDGETQYF
many	NA	TRBJ2-5	TRBV29-1	13	TGCAGCCTCGCGAAAGGGGTCCAAGAGACCCAGTACTTC	CSLAKGVQETQYF
NA	TRBD2	TRBJ2-5	TRBV7-2	14	TGTGCCAGCAGCGATAGAAGCGGGAGGGAGACCCAGTACTTC	CASSDRSGRETQYF
many	NA	TRBJ1-1	TRBV12-3/TRBV12-4	12	TGTGCCAGCAGTCGATGGCGGACTGAAGCTTTCTTT	CASSRWRTEAFF
NA	TRBD1	TRBJ1-5	TRBV12-3/TRBV12-4	16	TGTGCCAGCAGTTGGGGGACAGGGAGCAGCAATCAGCCCCAGCATTTT	CASSWGTGSSNQPQHF
many	TRBD1	TRBJ2-5	TRBV28	15	TGTGCCAGCAGTTTTACAGGGGGCGCGGTGGAGACCCAGTACTTC	CASSFTGGAVETQYF
many	NA	TRBJ1-3	TRBV6-2/TRBV6-3	20	TGTGCCAGCAGGCATACGAACCTGGGCGGGGGGTTAAGCTCTGGAAACACCATATATTTT	CASRHTNLGGGLSSGNTIYF
many	NA	TRBJ1-1	TRBV4-3	16	TGCGCCAGCAGCTACCGAGCAGCAAGACAGGACACTGAAGCTTTCTTT	CASSYRAARQDTEAFF
NA	NA	TRBJ1-1	TRBV29-1	14	TGCAGCGTTGACAGCTTAGGAGGGTACACTGAAGCTTTCTTT	CSVDSLGGYTEAFF
many	TRBD1	TRBJ2-7	TRBV7-2	16	TGTGCCAGCAGCTCCCGGACCGGGACAGGGGGCGGAGAGCAGTACTTC	CASSSRTGTGGGEQYF
NA	NA	TRBJ2-5	TRBV6-1	14	TGTGCCAGCAGTGAGACTAGAATCCAAGAGACCCAGTACTTC	CASSETRIQETQYF
many	NA	TRBJ1-3	TRBV7-8	15	TGTGCCAGCAGCTTAAGCCCGAGCTATGGAAACACCATATATTTT	CASSLSPSYGNTIYF
many	TRBD2	TRBJ2-5	TRBV12-3/TRBV12-4	15	TGTGCCAGCAGTTTCGCGGGAGTGGCCCAAGAGACCCAGTACTTC	CASSFAGVAQETQYF